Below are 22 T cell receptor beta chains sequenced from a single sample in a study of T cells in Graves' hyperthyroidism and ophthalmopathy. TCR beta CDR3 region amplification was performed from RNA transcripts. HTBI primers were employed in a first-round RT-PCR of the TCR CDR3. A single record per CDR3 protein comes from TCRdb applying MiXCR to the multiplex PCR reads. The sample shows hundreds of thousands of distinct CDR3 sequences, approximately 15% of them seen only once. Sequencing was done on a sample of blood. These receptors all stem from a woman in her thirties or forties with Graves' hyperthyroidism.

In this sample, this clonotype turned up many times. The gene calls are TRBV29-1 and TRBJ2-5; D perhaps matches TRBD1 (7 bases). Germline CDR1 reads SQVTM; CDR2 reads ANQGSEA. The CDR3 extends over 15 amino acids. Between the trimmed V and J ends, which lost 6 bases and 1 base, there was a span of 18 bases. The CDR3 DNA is TGCAGCGTACGGGGGACAGTCGACCCCCAAGAGACCCAGTACTTC. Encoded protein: CSVRGTVDPQETQYF.

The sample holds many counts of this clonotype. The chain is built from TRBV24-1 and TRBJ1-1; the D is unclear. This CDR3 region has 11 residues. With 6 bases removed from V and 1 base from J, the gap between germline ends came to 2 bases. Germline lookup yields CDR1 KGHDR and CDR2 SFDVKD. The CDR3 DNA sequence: TGTGCCACCAGTACGAACACTGAAGCTTTCTTT. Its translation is CATSTNTEAFF.

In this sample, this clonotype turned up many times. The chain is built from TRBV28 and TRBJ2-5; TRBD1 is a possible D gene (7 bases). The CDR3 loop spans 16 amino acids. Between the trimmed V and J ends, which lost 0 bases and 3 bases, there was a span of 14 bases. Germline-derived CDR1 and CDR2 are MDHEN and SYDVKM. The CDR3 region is CASSLWQGGNKETQYF. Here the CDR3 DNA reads TGTGCCAGCAGTTTATGGCAGGGGGGAAACAAAGAGACCCAGTACTTC.

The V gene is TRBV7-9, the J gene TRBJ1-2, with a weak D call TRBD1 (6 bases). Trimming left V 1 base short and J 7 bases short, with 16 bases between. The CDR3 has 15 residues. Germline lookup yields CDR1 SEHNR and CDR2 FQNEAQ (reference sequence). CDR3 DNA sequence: TGTGCCAGCAGCTTAGGGTTCAGGGGCGCTAGTGGCTACACCTTC. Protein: CASSLGFRGASGYTF.

This chain's CDR3 is CATSRDGFGGTLAKNIQYF. CDR3 nucleotide sequence: TGTGCCACCAGCAGAGACGGCTTCGGTGGGACACTAGCCAAAAACATTCAGTACTTC. The genes are TRBV15 and TRBJ2-4; possible D gene TRBD1, 6 bases. The germline CDR1 and CDR2 sequences are LNHNV and YYDKDF (reference sequence). The ends were cut back, 0 bases at V and 0 bases at J, with 18 bases in the middle. This CDR3 has 19 residues.

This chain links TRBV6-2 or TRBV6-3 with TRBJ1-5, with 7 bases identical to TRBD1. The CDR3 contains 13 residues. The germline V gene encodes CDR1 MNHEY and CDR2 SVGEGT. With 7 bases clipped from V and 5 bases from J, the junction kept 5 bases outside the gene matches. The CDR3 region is CASMDRPYQPQHF. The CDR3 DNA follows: TGTGCCAGCATGGACAGGCCCTATCAGCCCCAGCATTTT.

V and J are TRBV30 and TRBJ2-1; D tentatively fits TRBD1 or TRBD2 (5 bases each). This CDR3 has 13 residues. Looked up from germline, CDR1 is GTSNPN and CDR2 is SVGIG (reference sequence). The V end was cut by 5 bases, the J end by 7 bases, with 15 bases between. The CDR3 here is CAWDLGRDNEQFF. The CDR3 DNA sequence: TGTGCCTGGGACTTGGGACGGGATAATGAGCAGTTCTTC. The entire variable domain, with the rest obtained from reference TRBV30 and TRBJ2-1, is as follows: SQTIHQWPATLVQPVGSPLSLECTVEGTSNPNLYWYRQAAGRGLQLLFYSVGIGQISSEVPQNLSASRPQDRQFILSSKKLLLSDSGFYLCAWDLGRDNEQFFGPGTRLTVL.

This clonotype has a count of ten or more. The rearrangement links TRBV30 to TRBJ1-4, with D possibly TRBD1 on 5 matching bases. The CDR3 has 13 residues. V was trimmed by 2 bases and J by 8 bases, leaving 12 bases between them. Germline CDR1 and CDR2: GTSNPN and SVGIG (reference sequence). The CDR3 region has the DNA TGTGCCTGGAGTTCTGGGGCTGGCGAAAAACTGTTTTTT. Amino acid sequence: CAWSSGAGEKLFF. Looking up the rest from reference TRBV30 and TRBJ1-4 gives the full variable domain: SQTIHQWPATLVQPVGSPLSLECTVEGTSNPNLYWYRQAAGRGLQLLFYSVGIGQISSEVPQNLSASRPQDRQFILSSKKLLLSDSGFYLCAWSSGAGEKLFFGSGTQLSVL.

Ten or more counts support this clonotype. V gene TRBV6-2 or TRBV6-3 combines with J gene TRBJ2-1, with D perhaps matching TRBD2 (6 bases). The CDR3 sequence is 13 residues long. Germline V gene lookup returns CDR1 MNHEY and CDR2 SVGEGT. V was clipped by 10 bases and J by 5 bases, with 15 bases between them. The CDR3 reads CATNRRDNNEQFF. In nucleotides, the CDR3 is TGTGCCACCAATAGGAGGGATAACAATGAGCAGTTCTTC.

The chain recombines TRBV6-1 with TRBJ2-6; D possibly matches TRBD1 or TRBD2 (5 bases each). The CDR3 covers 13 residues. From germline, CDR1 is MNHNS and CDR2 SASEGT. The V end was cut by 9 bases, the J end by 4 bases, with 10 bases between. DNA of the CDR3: TGTGCCAGTGGTGGGACGGGGGCCAACGTCCTGACTTTC. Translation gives CASGGTGANVLTF.

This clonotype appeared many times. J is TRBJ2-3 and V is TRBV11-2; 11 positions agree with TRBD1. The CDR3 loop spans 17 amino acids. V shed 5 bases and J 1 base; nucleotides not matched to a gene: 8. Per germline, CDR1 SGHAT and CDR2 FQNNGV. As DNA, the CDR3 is TGTGCCAGCAGCCTAGGACAGGGGGCTCGGGGCACAGATACGCAGTATTTT. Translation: CASSLGQGARGTDTQYF. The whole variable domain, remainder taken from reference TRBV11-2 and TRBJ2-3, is EAGVAQSPRYKIIEKRQSVAFWCNPISGHATLYWYQQILGQGPKLLIQFQNNGVVDDSQLPKDRFSAERLKGVDSTLKIQPAKLEDSAVYLCASSLGQGARGTDTQYFGPGTRLTVL.

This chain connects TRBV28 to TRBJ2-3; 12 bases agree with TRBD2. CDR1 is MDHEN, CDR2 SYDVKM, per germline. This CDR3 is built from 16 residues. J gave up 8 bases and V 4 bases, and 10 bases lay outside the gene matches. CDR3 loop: CASSWVLAGGPGTQYF. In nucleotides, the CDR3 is TGTGCCAGCAGTTGGGTTCTAGCGGGAGGGCCGGGTACGCAGTATTTT.

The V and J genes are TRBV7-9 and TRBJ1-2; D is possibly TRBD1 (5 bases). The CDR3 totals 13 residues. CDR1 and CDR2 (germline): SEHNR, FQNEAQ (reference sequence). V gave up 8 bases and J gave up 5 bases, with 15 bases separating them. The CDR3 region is CASVGVEGYGYTF. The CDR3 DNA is TGTGCCAGCGTAGGGGTTGAGGGATATGGCTACACCTTC.

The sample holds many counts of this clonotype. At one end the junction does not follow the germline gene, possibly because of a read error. The CDR3 spells CASSRRAGGSTGELFF. The CDR3 DNA reads TGTGCTAGCAGCCGAAGGGCGGGAGGTAGCACCGGGGAGCTGTTTTTT. This chain links TRBV7-7 with TRBJ2-2, with 8 bases identical to TRBD2. CDR1 and CDR2 from the germline V gene are SSHAT and FNYEAQ (reference sequence). This CDR3 contains 16 residues.

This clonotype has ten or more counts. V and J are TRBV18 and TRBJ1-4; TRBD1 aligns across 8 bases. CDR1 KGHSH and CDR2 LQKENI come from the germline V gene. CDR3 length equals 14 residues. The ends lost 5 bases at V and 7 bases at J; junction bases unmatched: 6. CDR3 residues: CASSTDRDGEKLFF. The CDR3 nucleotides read TGTGCCAGCTCAACGGACAGGGACGGTGAAAAACTGTTTTTT.

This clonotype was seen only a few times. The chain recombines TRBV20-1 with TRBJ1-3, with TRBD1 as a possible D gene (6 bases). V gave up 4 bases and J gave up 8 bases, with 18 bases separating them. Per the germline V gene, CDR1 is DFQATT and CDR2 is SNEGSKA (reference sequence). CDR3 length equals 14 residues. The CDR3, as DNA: TGCAGTGCTACCGACGGTACAGGGATCGACACCATATATTTT. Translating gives CSATDGTGIDTIYF.

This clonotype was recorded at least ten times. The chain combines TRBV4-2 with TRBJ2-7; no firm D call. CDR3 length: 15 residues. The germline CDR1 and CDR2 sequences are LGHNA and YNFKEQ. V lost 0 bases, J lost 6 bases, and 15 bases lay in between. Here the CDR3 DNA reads TGTGCCAGCAGCCAAGATCGGCTCCTCCCCTCCGAGCAGTACTTC. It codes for CASSQDRLLPSEQYF.

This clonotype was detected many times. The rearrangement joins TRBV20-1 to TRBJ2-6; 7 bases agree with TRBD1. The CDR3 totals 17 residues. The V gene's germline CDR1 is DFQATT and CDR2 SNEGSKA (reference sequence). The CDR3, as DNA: TGCATCTACGGTCGGGACAGTTTTTCCGCTGGGGCCAACGTCCTGACTTTC. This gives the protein CIYGRDSFSAGANVLTF.

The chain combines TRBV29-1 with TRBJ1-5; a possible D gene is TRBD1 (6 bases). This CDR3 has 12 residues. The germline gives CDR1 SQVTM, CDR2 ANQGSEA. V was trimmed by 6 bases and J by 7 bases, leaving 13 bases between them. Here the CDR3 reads CSVGGGQQPQHF. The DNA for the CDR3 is TGCAGCGTCGGAGGGGGGCAGCAGCCCCAGCATTTT.

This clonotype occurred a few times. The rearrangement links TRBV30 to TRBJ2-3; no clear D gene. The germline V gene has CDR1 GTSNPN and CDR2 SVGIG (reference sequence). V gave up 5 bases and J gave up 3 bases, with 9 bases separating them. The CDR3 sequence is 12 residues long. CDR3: CAWDQLTDTQYF. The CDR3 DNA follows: TGTGCCTGGGACCAACTAACAGATACGCAGTATTTT.

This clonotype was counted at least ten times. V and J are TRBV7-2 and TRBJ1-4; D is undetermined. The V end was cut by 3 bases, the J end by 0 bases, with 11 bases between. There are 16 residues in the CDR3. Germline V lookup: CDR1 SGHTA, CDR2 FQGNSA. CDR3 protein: CASSFSVAATNEKLFF. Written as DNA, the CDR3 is TGTGCCAGCAGCTTTTCAGTGGCTGCAACTAATGAAAAACTGTTTTTT. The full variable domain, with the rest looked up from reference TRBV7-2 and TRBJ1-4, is GAGVSQSPSNKVTEKGKDVELRCDPISGHTALYWYRQSLGQGLEFLIYFQGNSAPDKSGLPSDRFSAERTGGSVSTLTIQRTQQEDSAVYLCASSFSVAATNEKLFFGSGTQLSVL.

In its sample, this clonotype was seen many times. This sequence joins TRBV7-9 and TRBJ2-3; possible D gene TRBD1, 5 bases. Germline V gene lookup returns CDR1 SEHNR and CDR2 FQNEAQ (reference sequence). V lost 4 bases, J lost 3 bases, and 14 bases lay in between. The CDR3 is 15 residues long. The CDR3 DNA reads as TGTGCCAGCAGCTACGACAGCCTGAGGACAGATACGCAGTATTTT. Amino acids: CASSYDSLRTDTQYF.